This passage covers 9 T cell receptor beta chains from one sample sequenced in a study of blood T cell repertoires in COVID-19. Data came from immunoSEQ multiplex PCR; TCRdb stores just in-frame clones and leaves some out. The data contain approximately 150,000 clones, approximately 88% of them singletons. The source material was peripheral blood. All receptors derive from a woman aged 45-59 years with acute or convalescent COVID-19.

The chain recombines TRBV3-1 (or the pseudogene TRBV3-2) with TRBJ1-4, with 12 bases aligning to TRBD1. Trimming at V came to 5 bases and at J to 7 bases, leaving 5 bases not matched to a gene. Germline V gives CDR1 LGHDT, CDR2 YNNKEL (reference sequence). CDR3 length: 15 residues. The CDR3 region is CASSMGQGAGEKLFF. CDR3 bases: TGTGCCAGCAGCATGGGACAGGGGGCAGGTGAAAAACTGTTTTTT.

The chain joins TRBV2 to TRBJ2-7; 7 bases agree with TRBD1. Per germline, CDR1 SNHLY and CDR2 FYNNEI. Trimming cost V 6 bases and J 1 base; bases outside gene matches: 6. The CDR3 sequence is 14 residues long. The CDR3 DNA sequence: TGTGCCAGCAGGGCGAGGGGACAGTCCTACGAGCAGTACTTC. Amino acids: CASRARGQSYEQYF.

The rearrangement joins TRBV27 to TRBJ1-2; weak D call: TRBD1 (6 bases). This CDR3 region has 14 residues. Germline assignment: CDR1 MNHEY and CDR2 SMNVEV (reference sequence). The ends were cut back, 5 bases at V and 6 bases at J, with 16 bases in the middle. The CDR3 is CASSPRTAPNGYTF. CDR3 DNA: TGTGCCAGCAGTCCACGGACAGCCCCGAATGGCTACACCTTC.

CDR3 sequence reads: CASSLAPVSTDTQYF. DNA for the CDR3: TGCGCCAGCAGCTTGGCGCCAGTTAGCACAGATACGCAGTATTTT. The chain has TRBV5-1 and TRBJ2-3; D uncertain. This CDR3 contains 15 residues. Germline V gives CDR1 SGHRS, CDR2 YFSETQ. The germline V and J ends were trimmed by 0 bases and 0 bases, with 8 bases remaining between them.

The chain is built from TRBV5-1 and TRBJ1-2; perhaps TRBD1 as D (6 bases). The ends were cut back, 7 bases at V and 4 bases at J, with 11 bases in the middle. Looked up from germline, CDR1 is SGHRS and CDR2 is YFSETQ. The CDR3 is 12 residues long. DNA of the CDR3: TGCGCCAGCGCCGGGACAAGCTATGGCTACACCTTC. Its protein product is CASAGTSYGYTF.

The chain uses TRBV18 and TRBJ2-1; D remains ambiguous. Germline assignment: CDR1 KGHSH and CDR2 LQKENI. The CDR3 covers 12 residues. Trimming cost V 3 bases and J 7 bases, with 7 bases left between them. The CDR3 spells CASSPERNEQFF. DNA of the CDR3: TGTGCCAGCTCACCCGAGAGGAATGAGCAGTTCTTC.

The CDR3 sequence: CASSESGTGYEKLFF. Here the CDR3 DNA reads TGTGCCAGCAGTGAGTCCGGGACAGGATATGAAAAACTGTTTTTT. The rearrangement uses TRBV6-1 and TRBJ1-4; 8 bases agree with TRBD1. This CDR3 has 15 residues. Germline V gene data show CDR1 as MNHNS and CDR2 as SASEGT. V dropped 3 bases and J dropped 6; count of bases not matched to a gene: 6.

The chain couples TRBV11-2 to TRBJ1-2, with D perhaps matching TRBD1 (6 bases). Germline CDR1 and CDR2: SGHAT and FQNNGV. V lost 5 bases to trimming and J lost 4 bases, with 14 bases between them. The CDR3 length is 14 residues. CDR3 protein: CASSPYRASYGYTF. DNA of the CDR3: TGTGCCAGCAGCCCCTACAGGGCTAGCTATGGCTACACCTTC.

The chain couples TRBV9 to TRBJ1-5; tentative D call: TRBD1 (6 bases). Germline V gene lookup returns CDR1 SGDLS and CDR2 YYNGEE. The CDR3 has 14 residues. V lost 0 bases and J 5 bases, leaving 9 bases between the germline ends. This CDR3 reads CASSVGTEDQPQHF. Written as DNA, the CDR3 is TGTGCCAGCAGCGTAGGGACAGAGGATCAGCCCCAGCATTTT.